This entry describes one T cell receptor (beta chain). Trimming cost V 3 bases and J 3 bases; bases outside gene matches: 15. CDR1 and CDR2 from the germline V gene are SGHTS and YDEGEE. The CDR3 loop spans 18 amino acids. The sample originates from a study of T cells after posttransplantation cyclophosphamide. The protocol was immunoSEQ multiplex PCR, while the TCRdb copy is restricted to in-frame clones and leaves out a portion. Of approximately 47,000 clones listed, 85% to 95% are singletons. The chain employs TRBV5-8 and TRBJ1-1, with TRBD1 identical over 9 bases. The receptor's source is a woman aged 45-65 years in good health and a related stem cell transplant donor. The sequenced sample consisted of PBMCs. The CDR3 DNA follows: TGTGCCAGCAGCTCCGTCCAAGGACAGGGGTCGTGGCACACTGAAGCTTTCTTT. Protein sequence: CASSSVQGQGSWHTEAFF.